This is a list of T cell receptor beta chains from one sample in a study of cytomegalovirus exposure and HLA in healthy donors. Clones were sequenced by immunoSEQ multiplex PCR, and TCRdb holds only the in-frame ones, with some missing. This repertoire shows 150,000 to 200,000 clones, approximately 85% found once; its top ten account for 2% to 2.5%. The sequenced sample consisted of PBMCs. The receptors come from a woman in her forties or fifties in good health and CMV-seronegative. CDR3s include the opening cysteine and the closing phenylalanine or tryptophan. The D gene is left open where the match is weak. Part of the rows lack a size; the others show once, few, many or a class for expanded clones.

TRBD2,.,TRBV29-1,TRBJ2-7,13,CSVDLSGRYEQYF,TGCAGCGTTGACCTTAGCGGGAGGTACGAGCAGTACTTC
.,few,TRBV28,TRBJ1-2,15,CASSLEGRANYGYTF,TGTGCCAGCAGTTTAGAAGGGCGGGCTAACTATGGCTACACCTTC
.,once,TRBV28,TRBJ1-2,14,CASISPGEGVGYTF,TGTGCCAGCATTTCCCCGGGGGAAGGCGTAGGCTACACCTTC
.,.,TRBV28,TRBJ1-5,14,CASSSPGSTQPQHF,TGTGCCAGCAGTTCCCCAGGGTCTACCCAGCCCCAGCATTTT
.,.,TRBV6-6,TRBJ1-5,15,CASSYQAGAGQPQHF,TGTGCCAGCAGTTACCAGGCGGGGGCGGGTCAGCCCCAGCATTTT
.,.,TRBV7-9,TRBJ1-2,14,CASSSSLSNYGYTF,TGTGCCAGCAGCTCGAGCCTTTCTAACTATGGCTACACCTTC
TRBD2,.,TRBV6-4,TRBJ2-1,14,CASRREAPYNEQFF,TGTGCCAGCAGGCGGGAGGCTCCCTACAATGAGCAGTTCTTC
TRBD2,.,TRBV2,TRBJ2-3,14,CASNRGDSTDTQYF,TGTGCCAGCAACCGGGGGGATAGCACAGATACGCAGTATTTT
TRBD2,.,TRBV7-6,TRBJ2-4,14,CASSLATSGAIQYF,TGTGCCAGCAGCTTAGCGACTAGCGGAGCTATTCAGTACTTC
TRBD2,.,TRBV7-3,TRBJ2-1,20,CASRGNLGREGSGVRNEQFF,TGTGCCAGCAGGGGCAACCTGGGACGGGAGGGGAGCGGAGTAAGGAATGAGCAGTTCTTC
.,.,TRBV19,TRBJ1-1,14,CASKSEPVDTEAFF,TGTGCCAGTAAATCGGAGCCCGTAGACACTGAAGCTTTCTTT
TRBD1,.,TRBV5-1,TRBJ2-2,15,CASSLGTANTGELFF,TGCGCCAGCAGCTTAGGGACAGCCAACACCGGGGAGCTGTTTTTT
TRBD2,.,TRBV7-9,TRBJ2-7,14,CASSLLAGEYEQYF,TGTGCCAGCAGCTTACTAGCGGGAGAGTACGAGCAGTACTTC
.,.,TRBV4-3,TRBJ2-3,14,CASSQRSSTDTQYF,TGCGCCAGCAGCCAGCGCTCTAGCACAGATACGCAGTATTTT
TRBD1,.,TRBV2,TRBJ2-4,15,CASSVLDRGGNIQYF,TGTGCCAGCAGTGTATTGGACAGGGGAGGGAACATTCAGTACTTC
.,.,TRBV4-1,TRBJ2-7,16,CASSQDNRRDLYEQYF,TGCGCCAGCAGCCAAGATAACCGCAGGGACTTGTACGAGCAGTACTTC
.,.,TRBV28,TRBJ1-1,14,CASTLQVRNTEAFF,TGTGCCAGCACTCTACAGGTTCGGAACACTGAAGCTTTCTTT
TRBD1,.,TRBV4-1,TRBJ2-2,15,CASSSFQGDTGELFF,TGCGCCAGCAGCTCCTTCCAGGGGGACACCGGGGAGCTGTTTTTT
TRBD1,few,TRBV6-5,TRBJ2-7,16,CASSYLGRTGDYEQYF,TGTGCCAGCAGTTACCTGGGAAGGACAGGGGACTACGAGCAGTACTTC
TRBD2,.,TRBV6-5,TRBJ2-7,12,CASSYGGGEQYF,TGTGCCAGCAGTTATGGGGGGGGAGAGCAGTACTTC
TRBD1,.,TRBV30,TRBJ2-2,14,CAWWTGMGTGELFF,TGTGCCTGGTGGACAGGGATGGGAACCGGGGAGCTGTTTTTT
TRBD1,.,TRBV19,TRBJ1-5,15,CASSIGDRTNQPQHF,TGTGCCAGTAGTATAGGGGACAGAACAAATCAGCCCCAGCATTTT
TRBD1,.,TRBV10-2,TRBJ2-1,14,CASRDRVTYNEQFF,TGCGCCAGCCGGGACAGGGTCACCTACAATGAGCAGTTCTTC
.,.,TRBV7-2,TRBJ2-7,13,CASSRQVGDEQYF,TGTGCCAGCAGCAGACAGGTCGGGGACGAGCAGTACTTC
TRBD1,once,TRBV30,TRBJ1-2,13,CAWSVGQGYGYTF,TGTGCCTGGAGCGTCGGACAGGGGTATGGCTACACCTTC
.,.,TRBV28,TRBJ1-5,15,CASSRSAGGNQPQHF,TGTGCCAGCAGTCGCTCGGCCGGGGGGAATCAGCCCCAGCATTTT
.,.,TRBV7-3,TRBJ2-3,15,CASSLSQGVFDTQYF,TGTGCCAGCAGCTTAAGTCAGGGTGTATTCGATACGCAGTATTTT
.,.,TRBV27,TRBJ1-1,14,CASSPQGANTEAFF,TGTGCCAGCAGTCCGCAAGGAGCGAACACTGAAGCTTTCTTT
TRBD2,.,TRBV5-4,TRBJ2-3,16,CASSSEEVAGMDTQYF,TGTGCCAGCAGCTCTGAGGAGGTAGCGGGAATGGATACGCAGTATTTT
TRBD2,.,TRBV10-3,TRBJ2-3,18,CAISEPGLAGGTTDTQYF,TGTGCCATCAGTGAGCCGGGACTAGCGGGAGGGACCACAGATACGCAGTATTTT
.,.,TRBV5-4,TRBJ2-7,12,CASSFLGSEQYF,TGTGCCAGCAGCTTTTTGGGGAGCGAGCAGTACTTC
TRBD1,once,TRBV6-4,TRBJ1-1,15,CASSGGGTGDTEAFF,TGTGCCAGCAGTGGGGGTGGGACAGGGGACACTGAAGCTTTCTTT
TRBD2,.,TRBV27,TRBJ2-7,16,CASSPPSWGLAYEQYF,TGTGCCAGCAGTCCCCCAAGTTGGGGACTAGCGTACGAGCAGTACTTC
TRBD1,.,TRBV18,TRBJ1-3,16,CASSLTRDSSGNTIYF,TGTGCCAGCTCACTCACCCGGGACAGCTCTGGAAACACCATATATTTT
TRBD2,few,TRBV7-8,TRBJ2-7,14,CASSLTSGIGEQYF,TGTGCCAGCAGCTTGACTAGCGGGATCGGCGAGCAGTACTTC
.,.,TRBV28,TRBJ2-7,14,CASNSQGSGYEQYF,TGTGCCAGCAACTCACAGGGGAGCGGGTACGAGCAGTACTTC
TRBD1,.,TRBV6-1,TRBJ2-7,14,CASSAGDSRYEQYF,TGTGCCAGCAGTGCTGGGGACAGCAGATACGAGCAGTACTTC
.,.,TRBV28,TRBJ2-1,15,CASSSPGRVYNEQFF,TGTGCCAGCAGTTCCCCGGGAAGGGTCTACAATGAGCAGTTCTTC
.,.,TRBV28,TRBJ2-7,13,CASSLARLGEQYF,TGTGCCAGCAGTTTGGCCAGGCTGGGCGAGCAGTACTTC
TRBD1,.,TRBV9,TRBJ2-3,16,CASSRGQGAITDTQYF,TGTGCCAGCAGCAGAGGACAGGGGGCGATCACAGATACGCAGTATTTT
.,.,TRBV28,TRBJ1-2,12,CASSPGNYGYTF,TGTGCCAGCAGTCCAGGGAACTATGGCTACACCTTC
.,.,TRBV5-1,TRBJ1-1,15,CASSLISGLNTEAFF,TGCGCCAGCAGCTTGATATCAGGGTTGAACACTGAAGCTTTCTTT
TRBD1,.,TRBV6-6,TRBJ2-5,12,CASKGQGETQYF,TGTGCCAGCAAAGGACAGGGAGAGACCCAGTACTTC
.,.,TRBV6-1,TRBJ1-1,13,CASSVRTDTEAFF,TGTGCCAGCAGTGTAAGGACAGACACTGAAGCTTTCTTT